The present entry profiles one T cell receptor (beta chain) with its context. Its target is unknown. The sample comes from a study of T-cell memory formation after mild COVID-19. Study-level results: A second wave expanding day 15 to 37 was CD4+-biased; contracting clones were balanced.

Each CDR3 protein is one row after TCRdb ran MiXCR on the 5' RACE reads. The sample lists roughly 200,000 distinct CDR3 sequences, around 8.8% occurring once. The CDR3 runs 18 residues. Trimming took 6 bases from V and 5 from J; bases not matched to a gene: 19. CDR1 is MDHEN, CDR2 SYDVKM, per germline. The source material was PBMCs or a T cell subset sorted from them (not recorded which). The TCR was taken from a man younger than 30 who had mild COVID-19 (a few samples of this study predate the infection). Cell type and time point are not known. The chain is built from TRBV28 and TRBJ2-7; 10 bases match TRBD1. The CDR3 is CASSYSTAWDRGPDEQYF. The CDR3 DNA sequence: TGTGCCAGCAGCTACTCTACGGCCTGGGACAGGGGTCCCGACGAGCAGTACTTC.